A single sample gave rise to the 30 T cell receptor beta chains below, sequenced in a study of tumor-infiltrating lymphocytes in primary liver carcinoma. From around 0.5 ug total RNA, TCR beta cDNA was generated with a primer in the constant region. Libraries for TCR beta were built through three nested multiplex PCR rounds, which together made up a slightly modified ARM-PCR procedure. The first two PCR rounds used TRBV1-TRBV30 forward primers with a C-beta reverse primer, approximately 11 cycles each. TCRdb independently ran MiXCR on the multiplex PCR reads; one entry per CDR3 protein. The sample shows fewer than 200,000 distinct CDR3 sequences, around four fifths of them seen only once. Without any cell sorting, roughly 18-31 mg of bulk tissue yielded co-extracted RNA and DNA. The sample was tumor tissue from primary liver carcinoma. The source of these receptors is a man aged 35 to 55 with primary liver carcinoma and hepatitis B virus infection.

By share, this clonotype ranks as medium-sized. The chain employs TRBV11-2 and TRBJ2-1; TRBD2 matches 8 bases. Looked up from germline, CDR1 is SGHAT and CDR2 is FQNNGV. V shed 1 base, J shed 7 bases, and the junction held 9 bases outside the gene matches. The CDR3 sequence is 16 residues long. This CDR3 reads CASSLGIGRVVNEQFF. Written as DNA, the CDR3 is TGTGCCAGCAGCTTAGGGATCGGGAGGGTTGTAAATGAGCAGTTCTTC. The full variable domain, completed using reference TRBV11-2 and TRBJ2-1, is EAGVAQSPRYKIIEKRQSVAFWCNPISGHATLYWYQQILGQGPKLLIQFQNNGVVDDSQLPKDRFSAERLKGVDSTLKIQPAKLEDSAVYLCASSLGIGRVVNEQFFGPGTRLTVL.

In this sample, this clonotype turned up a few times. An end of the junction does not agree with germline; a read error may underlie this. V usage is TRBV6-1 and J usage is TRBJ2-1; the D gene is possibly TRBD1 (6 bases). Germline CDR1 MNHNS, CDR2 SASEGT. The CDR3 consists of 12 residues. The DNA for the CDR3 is TGTGCCAGCAGTAAAGCAGGGGATGATCAGTTCTTC. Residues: CASSKAGDDQFF.

The CDR3 sequence is CASNVSSGSYNEQFF. CDR3 nucleotides: TGTGCCAGCAATGTATCTAGCGGGAGCTACAATGAGCAGTTCTTC. This sequence joins TRBV6-1 and TRBJ2-1, with 10 bases fitting TRBD2. The J segment lost 3 bases and the V segment lost 7 bases, leaving 6 bases of the junction unmatched. Germline CDR1 is MNHNS and CDR2 is SASEGT. The CDR3 has 15 residues.

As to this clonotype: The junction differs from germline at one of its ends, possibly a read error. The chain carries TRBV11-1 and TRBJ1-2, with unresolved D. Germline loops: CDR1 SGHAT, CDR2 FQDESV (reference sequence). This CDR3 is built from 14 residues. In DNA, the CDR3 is TGTGCCAGCAGGTTAGCGCGCCAAGATGGAGGCTACACCTTC. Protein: CASRLARQDGGYTF.

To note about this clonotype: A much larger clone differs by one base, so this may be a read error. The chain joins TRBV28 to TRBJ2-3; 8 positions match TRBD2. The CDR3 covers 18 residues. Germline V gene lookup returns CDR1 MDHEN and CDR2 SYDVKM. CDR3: CASSLSSGLGSSTDTHYF. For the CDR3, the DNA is TGTGCCAGCAGCCTGTCGTCGGGACTAGGGTCTAGCACAGATACGCACTATTTT.

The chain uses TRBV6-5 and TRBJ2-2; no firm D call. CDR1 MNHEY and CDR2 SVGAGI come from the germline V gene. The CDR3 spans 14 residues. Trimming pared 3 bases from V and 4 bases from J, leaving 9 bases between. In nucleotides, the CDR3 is TGTGCCAGCAGTTATCTAGGGATCACCGGGGAGCTGTTTTTT. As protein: CASSYLGITGELFF.

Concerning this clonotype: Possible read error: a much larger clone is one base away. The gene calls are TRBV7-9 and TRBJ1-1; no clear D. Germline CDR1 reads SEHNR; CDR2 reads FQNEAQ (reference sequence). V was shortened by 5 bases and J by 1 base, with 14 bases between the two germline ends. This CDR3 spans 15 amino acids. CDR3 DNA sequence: TGTGCCAGCAGCCCTCCTGCGGGTAAGAACACTGAAGCTTTCTTT. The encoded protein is CASSPPAGKNTEAFF.

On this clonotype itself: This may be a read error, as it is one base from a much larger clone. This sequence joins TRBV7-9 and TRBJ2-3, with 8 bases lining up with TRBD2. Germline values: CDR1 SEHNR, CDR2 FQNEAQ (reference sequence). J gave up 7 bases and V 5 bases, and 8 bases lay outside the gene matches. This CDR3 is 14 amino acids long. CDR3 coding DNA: TGTGCCAGCAGCCCCAGCGGGAGAGGGTATACGCAGTATTTT. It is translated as CASSPSGRGYTQYF.

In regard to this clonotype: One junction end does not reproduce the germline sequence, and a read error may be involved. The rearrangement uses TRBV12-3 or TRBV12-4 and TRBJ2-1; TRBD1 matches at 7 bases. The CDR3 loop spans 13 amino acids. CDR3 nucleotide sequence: TGTGCCAGTAGTTTATCCGACAGGGAAGAGCAGTTCTTC. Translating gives CASSLSDREEQFF.

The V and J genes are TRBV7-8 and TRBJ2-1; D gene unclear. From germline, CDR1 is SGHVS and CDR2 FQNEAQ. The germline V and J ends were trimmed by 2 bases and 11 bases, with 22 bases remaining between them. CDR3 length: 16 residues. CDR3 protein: CASSLSSGSSFGKQFF. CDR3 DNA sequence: TGTGCCAGCAGCTTATCCTCGGGTAGCTCATTCGGTAAGCAGTTCTTC. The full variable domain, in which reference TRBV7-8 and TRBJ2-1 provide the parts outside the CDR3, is GAGVSQSPRYKVAKRGQDVALRCDPISGHVSLFWYQQALGQGPEFLTYFQNEAQLDKSGLPSDRFFAERPEGSVSTLKIQRTQQEDSAVYLCASSLSSGSSFGKQFFGPGTRLTVL.

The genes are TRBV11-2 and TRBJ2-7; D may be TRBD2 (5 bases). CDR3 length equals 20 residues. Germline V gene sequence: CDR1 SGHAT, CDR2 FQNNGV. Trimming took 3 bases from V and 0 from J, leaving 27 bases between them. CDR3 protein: CASSLRERWTGGLSSYEQYF. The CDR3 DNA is TGTGCCAGCAGCTTGAGGGAGAGGTGGACTGGCGGGCTCAGCTCCTACGAGCAGTACTTC.

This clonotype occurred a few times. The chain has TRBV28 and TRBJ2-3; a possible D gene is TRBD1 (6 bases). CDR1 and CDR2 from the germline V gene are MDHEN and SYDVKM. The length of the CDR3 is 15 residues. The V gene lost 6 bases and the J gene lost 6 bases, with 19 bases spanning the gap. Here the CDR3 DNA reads TGTGCCAGCAGCCCGGGACACTACGGCAGGGATACGCAGTATTTT. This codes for CASSPGHYGRDTQYF.

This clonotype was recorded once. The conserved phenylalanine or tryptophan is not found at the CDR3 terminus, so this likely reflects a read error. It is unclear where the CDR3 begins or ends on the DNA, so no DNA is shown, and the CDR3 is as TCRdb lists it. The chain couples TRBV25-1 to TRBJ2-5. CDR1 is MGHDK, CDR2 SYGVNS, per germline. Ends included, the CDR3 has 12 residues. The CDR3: CASSLNSETHYV.

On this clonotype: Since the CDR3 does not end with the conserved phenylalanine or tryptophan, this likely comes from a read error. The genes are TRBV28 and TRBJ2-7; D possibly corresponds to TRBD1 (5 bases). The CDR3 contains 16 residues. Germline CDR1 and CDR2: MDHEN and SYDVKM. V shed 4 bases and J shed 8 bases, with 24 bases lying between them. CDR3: CASSSPGIPRAPKQYL. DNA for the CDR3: TGTGCCAGCAGTTCCCCTGGGATTCCCAGGGCGCCCAAGCAGTACCTC.

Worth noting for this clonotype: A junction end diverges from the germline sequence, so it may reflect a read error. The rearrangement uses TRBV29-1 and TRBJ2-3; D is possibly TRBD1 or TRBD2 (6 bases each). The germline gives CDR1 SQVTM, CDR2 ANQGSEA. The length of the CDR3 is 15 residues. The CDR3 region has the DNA TGCAGCGTAGGACGGGACACTACTAGCACATATACGCAATATTTT. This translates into CSVGRDTTSTYTQYF.

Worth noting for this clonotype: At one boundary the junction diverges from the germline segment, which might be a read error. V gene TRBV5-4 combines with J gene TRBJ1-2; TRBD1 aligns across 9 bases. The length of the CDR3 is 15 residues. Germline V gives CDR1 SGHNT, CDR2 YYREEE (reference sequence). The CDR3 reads CASSSSGTGNYDYTF. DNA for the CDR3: TGTGCTAGCAGCTCGTCCGGGACAGGGAACTATGACTACACCTTC.

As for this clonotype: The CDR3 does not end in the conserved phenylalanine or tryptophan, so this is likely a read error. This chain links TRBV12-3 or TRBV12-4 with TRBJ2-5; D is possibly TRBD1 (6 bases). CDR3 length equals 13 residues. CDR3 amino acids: CASSLIEGETQYS. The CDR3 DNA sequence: TGTGCCAGTAGTTTAATTGAGGGGGAAACCCAGTACTCC.

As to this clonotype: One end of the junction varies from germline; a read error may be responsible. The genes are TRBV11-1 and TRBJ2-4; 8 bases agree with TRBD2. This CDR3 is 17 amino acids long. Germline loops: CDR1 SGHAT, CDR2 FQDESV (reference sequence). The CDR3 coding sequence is TGTGACAGCAGCTTTCCCGGGAATAGCGGGACCGAAAACATTCAGTATTTC. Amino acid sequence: CDSSFPGNSGTENIQYF.

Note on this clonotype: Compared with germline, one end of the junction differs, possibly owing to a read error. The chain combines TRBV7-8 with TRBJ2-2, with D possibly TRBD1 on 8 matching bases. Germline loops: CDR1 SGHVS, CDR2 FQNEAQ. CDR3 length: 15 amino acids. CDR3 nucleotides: TGTGTCAGCAGCTGTACAGGGGGGGGTCCCGGGGAGCTGTTTTTT. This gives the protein CVSSCTGGGPGELFF.

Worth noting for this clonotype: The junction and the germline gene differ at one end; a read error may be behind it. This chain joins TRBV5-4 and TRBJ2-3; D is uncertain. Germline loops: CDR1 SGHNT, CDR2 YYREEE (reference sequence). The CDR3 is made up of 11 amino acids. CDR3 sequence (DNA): TGTGCCAGCATCTCCACAGACACGCAGTATTTT. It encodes CASISTDTQYF. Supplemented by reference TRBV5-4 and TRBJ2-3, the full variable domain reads ETGVTQSPTHLIKTRGQQVTLRCSSQSGHNTVSWYQQALGQGPQFIFQYYREEENGRGNFPPRFSGLQFPNYSSELNVNALELDDSALYLCASISTDTQYFGPGTRLTVL.

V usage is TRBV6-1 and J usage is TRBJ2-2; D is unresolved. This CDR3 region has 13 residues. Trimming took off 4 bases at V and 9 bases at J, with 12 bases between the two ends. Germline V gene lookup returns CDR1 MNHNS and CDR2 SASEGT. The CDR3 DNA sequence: TGTGCCAGCAGTGTTCGAACAGCCTGGGAGCTGTTTTTT. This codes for CASSVRTAWELFF.

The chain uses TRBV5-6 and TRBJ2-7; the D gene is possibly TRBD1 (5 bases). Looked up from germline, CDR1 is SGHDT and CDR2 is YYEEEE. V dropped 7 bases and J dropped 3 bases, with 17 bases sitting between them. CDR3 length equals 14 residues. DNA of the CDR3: TGTGCCAGCGGGGCCACGGAACAATTCTACGAGCAGTACTTC. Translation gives CASGATEQFYEQYF.

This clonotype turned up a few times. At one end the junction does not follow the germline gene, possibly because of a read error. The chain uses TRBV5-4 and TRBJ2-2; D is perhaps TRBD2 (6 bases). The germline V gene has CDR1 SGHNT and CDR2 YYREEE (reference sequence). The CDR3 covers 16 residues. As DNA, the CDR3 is TGTGCCATCAGCTTGGGAGGTAGCGGAAGGACCGGGGAGTTGTTTTTT. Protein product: CAISLGGSGRTGELFF.

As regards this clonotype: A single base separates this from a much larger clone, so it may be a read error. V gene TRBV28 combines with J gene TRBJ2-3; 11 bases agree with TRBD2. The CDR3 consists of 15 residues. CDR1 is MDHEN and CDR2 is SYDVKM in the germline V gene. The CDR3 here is CASSTGTSGTDKQYF. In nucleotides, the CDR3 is TGTGCCAGCAGCACCGGGACTAGCGGCACAGATAAGCAGTATTTT. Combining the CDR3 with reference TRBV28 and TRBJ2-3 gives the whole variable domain DVKVTQSSRYLVKRTGEKVFLECVQDMDHENMFWYRQDPGLGLRLIYFSYDVKMKEKGDIPEGYSVSREKKERFSLILESASTNQTSMYLCASSTGTSGTDKQYFGPGTRLTVL.

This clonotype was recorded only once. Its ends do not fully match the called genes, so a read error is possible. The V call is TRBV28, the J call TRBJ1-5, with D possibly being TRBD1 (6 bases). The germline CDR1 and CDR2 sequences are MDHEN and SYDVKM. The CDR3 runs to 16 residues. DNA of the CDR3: TGTGTCAGCAATTTGCCTCGACAGGAAGGCAATCAGCCCCAGAATTTT. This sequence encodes CVSNLPRQEGNQPQNF.

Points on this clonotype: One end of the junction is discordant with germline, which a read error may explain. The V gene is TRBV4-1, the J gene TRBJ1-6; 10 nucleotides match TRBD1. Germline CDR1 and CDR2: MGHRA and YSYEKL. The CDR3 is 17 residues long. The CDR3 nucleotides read TGTGCCAGCAGCCAAGACCGGGGACAGGGGCTTGGGTCACCCCTCCACTTT. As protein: CASSQDRGQGLGSPLHF.

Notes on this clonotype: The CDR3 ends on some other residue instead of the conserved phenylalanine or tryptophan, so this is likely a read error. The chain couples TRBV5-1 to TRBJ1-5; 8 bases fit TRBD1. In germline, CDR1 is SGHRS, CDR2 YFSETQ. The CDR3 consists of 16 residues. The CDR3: CASSWGEQGVNQPQHL. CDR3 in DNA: TGCGCTAGCAGCTGGGGGGAACAGGGGGTAAATCAGCCCCAGCATTTA.

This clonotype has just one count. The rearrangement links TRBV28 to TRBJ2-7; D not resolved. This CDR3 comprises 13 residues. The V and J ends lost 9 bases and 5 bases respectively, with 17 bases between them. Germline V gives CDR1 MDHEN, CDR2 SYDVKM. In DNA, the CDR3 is TGTGCCAGTTTCCCGTGCCGCGGCGACGAGCAGTACTTC. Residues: CASFPCRGDEQYF.

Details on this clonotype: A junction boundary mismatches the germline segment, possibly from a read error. The CDR3 region has the DNA TGTGCTAGCAGTGCTGACAGGGTCCAAGAGATCCAGTACTTC. Translating gives CASSADRVQEIQYF. V usage is TRBV2 and J usage is TRBJ2-5; TRBD1 aligns across 7 bases. There are 14 residues in the CDR3. Germline CDR1 reads SNHLY; CDR2 reads FYNNEI.

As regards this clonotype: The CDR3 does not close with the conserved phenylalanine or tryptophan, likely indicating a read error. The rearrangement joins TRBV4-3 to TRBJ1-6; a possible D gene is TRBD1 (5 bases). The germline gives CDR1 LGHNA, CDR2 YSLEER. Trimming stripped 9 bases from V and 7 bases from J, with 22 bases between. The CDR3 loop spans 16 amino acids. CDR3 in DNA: TGCGCCAGGAGCTCCTGGGACGGGGGAAGGAATTCACCCCTCCACCTT. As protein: CARSSWDGGRNSPLHL.